This TCR beta chain stems from a study of neurological immune-mediated disorders. Findings and caveats of the study: TCR-beta repertoires seemed private in all groups, with no expanded CDR3 amino acid sequences shared.

The time point denotes: longitudinal time-point 3. Unsorted libraries used 2 million PBMCs kept at -80 degrees C. Synthesis of cDNA was carried out by template-switch 5'RACE. The reaction used 10-nucleotide random UMIs. TCRdb analysed the 5' RACE reads with MiXCR anew, one entry per CDR3 protein. The sample shows around 100,000 distinct CDR3 sequences, 10% to 11% of them seen only once. Germline V CDR1 and CDR2: MGHDK, SYGVNS. Trimming shortened V by 4 bases and J by 5 bases, and 12 bases separated the two germline ends. The CDR3 is made up of 13 amino acids. Note on this clonotype: Its antigen remains unidentified.

The receptor's source is a female donor with HTLV-1-associated myelopathy (HAM/TSP). The J gene is TRBJ2-7, the V gene TRBV25-1, with TRBD2 as a possible D gene (6 bases). The sequenced material came from PBMCs. CDR3: CASSVGREDEQYF. For the CDR3, the DNA is TGTGCCAGCAGTGTTGGCAGGGAGGACGAGCAGTACTTC.